The 22 T cell receptor beta chains listed next were all sequenced from one sample in a study of shared clonotypes between healthy human individuals. The repertoire was sequenced with immunoSEQ multiplex PCR; TCRdb's copy has only in-frame clones and lacks some. Of around 700,000 clones in the sample, 60% to 80% were seen once. The sequenced material came from memory CD4+ T cells sorted from blood. The subset: CD45RA-negative fraction. These receptor sequences come from a young woman in good health.

J is TRBJ2-1 and V is TRBV11-2; no clear D gene. Per the germline V gene, CDR1 is SGHAT and CDR2 is FQNNGV. The CDR3 contains 17 residues. V was cut by 1 base and J by 0 bases, with 13 bases left in between. The CDR3 sequence is CASSLGSSKSSYNEQFF. CDR3 bases: TGTGCCAGCAGCTTAGGCAGTAGCAAGAGCTCCTACAATGAGCAGTTCTTC.

The chain carries TRBV28 and TRBJ2-7; 9 nucleotides match TRBD1. The V segment lost 5 bases and the J segment 3 bases; nucleotides outside the gene matches: 5. Germline CDR1 MDHEN, CDR2 SYDVKM. This CDR3 contains 14 residues. The CDR3 nucleotides are TGTGCCAGCAGTCTCCGGGACAGGGTCTACGAGCAGTACTTC. Its protein product is CASSLRDRVYEQYF.

V is TRBV29-1 and J is TRBJ2-5; D is unclear. Germline loops: CDR1 SQVTM, CDR2 ANQGSEA. Trimming pared 6 bases from V and 5 bases from J, leaving 19 bases between. There are 14 residues in the CDR3. The CDR3: CSVTGDEIRETQYF. As DNA, the CDR3 is TGCAGCGTGACCGGTGACGAGATAAGGGAGACCCAGTACTTC.

This clone has a single count. The V and J genes are TRBV6-5 and TRBJ1-2; no definite D call. V gave up 3 bases and J gave up 1 base, with 15 bases separating them. CDR1 MNHEY and CDR2 SVGAGI come from the germline V gene. The CDR3 totals 16 residues. The CDR3 sequence: CASSYLSERGNYGYTF. For the CDR3, the DNA is TGTGCCAGCAGTTATTTGTCCGAGCGGGGTAACTATGGCTACACCTTC.

This clone was recorded a few times. The genes are TRBV19 and TRBJ1-1, with D unresolved. The CDR3 consists of 14 residues. The germline V and J ends were trimmed by 5 bases and 3 bases, with 13 bases remaining between them. Germline V lookup: CDR1 LNHDA, CDR2 SQIVND (reference sequence). CDR3 bases: TGTGCCAGTAGTTATCGGGGTAGGGACACTGAAGCTTTCTTT. Translated: CASSYRGRDTEAFF.

This clone was recorded a few times. Other nucleotide sequences from this sample produce the same CDR3. CDR3 sequence: CASSRPGREQFF. The CDR3 DNA reads as TGTGCCAGCAGCCGCCCGGGCCGTGAGCAGTTCTTC. V is TRBV7-6 and J is TRBJ2-1; D gene unclear. Trimming took off 5 bases at V and 9 bases at J, with 11 bases between the two ends. This CDR3 has 12 amino acids. CDR1 and CDR2 (germline): SGHVS, FNYEAQ.

The rearrangement links TRBV7-8 to TRBJ2-7; no clear D gene. Deletions cut 3 bases from V and 7 bases from J, with 10 bases between. The CDR3 has 12 residues. The germline V gene encodes CDR1 SGHVS and CDR2 FQNEAQ. DNA for the CDR3: TGTGCCAGCAGCTTGGGTATGTGGGAGCAGTACTTC. Its protein product is CASSLGMWEQYF.

The chain has TRBV11-2 and TRBJ2-7, with D perhaps TRBD1 or TRBD2 (6 bases each). The V end was cut by 2 bases, the J end by 1 base, with 24 bases between. The length of the CDR3 is 19 residues. Germline V gene lookup returns CDR1 SGHAT and CDR2 FQNNGV. This CDR3 reads CASSLSTGFVGGRSYEQYF. In DNA, the CDR3 is TGTGCCAGCAGCTTATCCACAGGGTTTGTGGGAGGAAGGTCCTACGAGCAGTACTTC.

The chain has TRBV5-8 and TRBJ2-7; 13 bases are a match to TRBD2. CDR1 and CDR2 (germline): SGHTS, YDEGEE. Unmatched junction bases numbered 10, after V lost 4 bases and J lost 3 bases. The CDR3 runs to 17 residues. The CDR3 bases are TGTGCCAGCAGCCCTTCACTGGGGACTAGCGGGAACTACGAGCAGTACTTC. Translation gives CASSPSLGTSGNYEQYF. The complete variable domain, with remaining parts taken from reference TRBV5-8 and TRBJ2-7, reads EAGVTQSPTHLIKTRGQQATLRCSPISGHTSVYWYQQALGLGLQFLLWYDEGEERNRGNFPPRFSGRQFPNYSSELNVNALELEDSALYLCASSPSLGTSGNYEQYFGPGTRLTVT.

This clone was counted a single time. This chain uses TRBV15 with TRBJ2-7, with a weak D call TRBD1 (6 bases). V was cut by 1 base and J by 2 bases, with 9 bases left in between. The CDR3 runs to 14 residues. Germline CDR1 is LNHNV and CDR2 is YYDKDF (reference sequence). The CDR3 loop reads CATSRVDRAYEQYF. As DNA, the CDR3 is TGTGCCACCAGCAGAGTGGACAGAGCCTACGAGCAGTACTTC. The full variable domain, completed using reference TRBV15 and TRBJ2-7, is DAMVIQNPRYQVTQFGKPVTLSCSQTLNHNVMYWYQQKSSQAPKLLFHYYDKDFNNEADTPDNFQSRRPNTSFCFLDIRSPGLGDTAMYLCATSRVDRAYEQYFGPGTRLTVT.

The rearrangement joins TRBV10-2 to TRBJ2-7, with D perhaps being TRBD1 or TRBD2 (5 bases each). Germline V gives CDR1 WSHSY, CDR2 SAAADI. The CDR3 extends over 16 amino acids. V shed 7 bases and J shed 3 bases, with 22 bases lying between them. As DNA, the CDR3 is TGCGCCAGCACCAAAAGGGGCGGAGAAGCGGACTACGAGCAGTACTTC. Translation gives CASTKRGGEADYEQYF.

This clone showed up just a few times. Other DNA sequences in this sample translate to the same CDR3. This chain connects TRBV5-1 to TRBJ2-1; 9 nucleotides match TRBD1. The CDR3 consists of 15 residues. Losses at the gene ends were 4 bases for V and 2 bases for J; bases not matched to a gene: 4. Looked up from germline, CDR1 is SGHRS and CDR2 is YFSETQ. The CDR3 spells CASSPDRGAYNEQFF. The CDR3 nucleotides are TGCGCCAGCAGCCCCGACAGGGGGGCCTACAATGAGCAGTTCTTC.

V is TRBV28 and J is TRBJ2-7, with 10 bases that match TRBD2. The CDR3 loop spans 13 amino acids. Germline V gives CDR1 MDHEN, CDR2 SYDVKM. The V gene end was trimmed by 8 bases and the J gene end by 4 bases; junction bases not matched to a gene: 5. CDR3 in DNA: TGTGCCAGCGGAACTAGCGGGGTGTACGAGCAGTACTTC. This codes for CASGTSGVYEQYF.

The chain joins TRBV4-2 to TRBJ2-1; 7 nucleotides agree with TRBD2. V lost 0 bases to trimming and J lost 4 bases; unmatched junction nucleotides: 6. The CDR3 is 16 amino acids. The germline gives CDR1 LGHNA, CDR2 YNFKEQ. For the CDR3, the DNA is TGTGCCAGCAGCCAAGATCTCGGGGGGAGGTACAATGAGCAGTTCTTC. Translated, it gives CASSQDLGGRYNEQFF.

V gene TRBV5-1 combines with J gene TRBJ2-3; maybe TRBD2 (6 bases). Germline V lookup: CDR1 SGHRS, CDR2 YFSETQ. The CDR3 has 15 amino acids. V was clipped by 4 bases and J by 2 bases, with 14 bases between them. CDR3 coding DNA: TGCGCCAGCAGCCTAAGACGGGACTCCACAGATACGCAGTATTTT. Translating gives CASSLRRDSTDTQYF.

This clone has only one observation. The gene calls are TRBV6-5 and TRBJ1-1, with D unresolved. Trimming stripped 6 bases from V and 4 bases from J, with 15 bases between. Germline CDR1 MNHEY, CDR2 SVGAGI. This CDR3 has 14 amino acids. The CDR3: CASSKVEESTEAFF. CDR3 nucleotide sequence: TGTGCCAGCAGCAAAGTGGAGGAATCCACTGAAGCTTTCTTT.

The chain couples TRBV28 to TRBJ2-5, with D perhaps matching TRBD2 (5 bases). The CDR3 totals 14 residues. V was cut by 7 bases and J by 0 bases, with 12 bases left in between. CDR1 and CDR2 (germline): MDHEN, SYDVKM. The CDR3 protein is CASIPRGNQETQYF. The CDR3 DNA reads TGTGCCAGCATTCCCCGAGGGAACCAAGAGACCCAGTACTTC.

This clone has more than one count but fewer than ten. This sequence joins TRBV29-1 and TRBJ2-6; D is unclear. Trimming took 6 bases from V and 2 from J, leaving 8 bases between them. CDR3 size: 13 residues. CDR1 is SQVTM and CDR2 is ANQGSEA in the germline V gene. CDR3 protein: CSVQIPGANVLTF. CDR3 coding DNA: TGCAGCGTCCAAATCCCTGGGGCCAACGTCCTGACTTTC.

The chain employs TRBV19 and TRBJ2-1, with TRBD2 matching 11 bases. The CDR3 has 15 amino acids. In germline, CDR1 is LNHDA, CDR2 SQIVND (reference sequence). Germline trimming cut 5 bases from V and 7 bases from J; bases unmatched to any gene: 7. The DNA of the CDR3 is TGTGCCAGTAGTTATAGCGGGAGGGCCGGTAATGAGCAGTTCTTC. It is translated as CASSYSGRAGNEQFF. The variable domain in full, with the rest retrieved from reference TRBV19 and TRBJ2-1, is DGGITQSPKYLFRKEGQNVTLSCEQNLNHDAMYWYRQDPGQGLRLIYYSQIVNDFQKGDIAEGYSVSREKKESFPLTVTSAQKNPTAFYLCASSYSGRAGNEQFFGPGTRLTVL.

The chain employs TRBV6-1 and TRBJ1-2; 9 positions agree with TRBD1. Germline V lookup: CDR1 MNHNS, CDR2 SASEGT. After removal of 5 bases from V and 3 bases from J, the junction contained 1 base not matched to a gene. The CDR3 is made up of 13 amino acids. The CDR3: CASSRDRDYGYTF. The DNA of the CDR3 is TGTGCCAGCAGTCGGGACAGGGACTATGGCTACACCTTC.

The chain recombines TRBV6-5 with TRBJ2-7; D may be TRBD2 (5 bases). Germline-derived CDR1 and CDR2 are MNHEY and SVGAGI. The germline V and J ends were trimmed by 6 bases and 3 bases, with 15 bases remaining between them. The CDR3 loop spans 14 amino acids. The CDR3 DNA reads TGTGCCAGCAGCGTGAGGGAAGAGGGCTACGAGCAGTACTTC. Amino acid sequence: CASSVREEGYEQYF.

The rearrangement joins TRBV6-1 to TRBJ2-1, with 9 positions matching TRBD1. With 7 bases clipped from V and 6 bases from J, the junction kept 10 bases outside the gene matches. The CDR3 has 15 amino acids. The germline CDR1 and CDR2 sequences are MNHNS and SASEGT. CDR3 region: CASNSGDRAGNEQFF. CDR3 sequence (DNA): TGTGCCAGCAACTCCGGGGACAGGGCGGGCAATGAGCAGTTCTTC.